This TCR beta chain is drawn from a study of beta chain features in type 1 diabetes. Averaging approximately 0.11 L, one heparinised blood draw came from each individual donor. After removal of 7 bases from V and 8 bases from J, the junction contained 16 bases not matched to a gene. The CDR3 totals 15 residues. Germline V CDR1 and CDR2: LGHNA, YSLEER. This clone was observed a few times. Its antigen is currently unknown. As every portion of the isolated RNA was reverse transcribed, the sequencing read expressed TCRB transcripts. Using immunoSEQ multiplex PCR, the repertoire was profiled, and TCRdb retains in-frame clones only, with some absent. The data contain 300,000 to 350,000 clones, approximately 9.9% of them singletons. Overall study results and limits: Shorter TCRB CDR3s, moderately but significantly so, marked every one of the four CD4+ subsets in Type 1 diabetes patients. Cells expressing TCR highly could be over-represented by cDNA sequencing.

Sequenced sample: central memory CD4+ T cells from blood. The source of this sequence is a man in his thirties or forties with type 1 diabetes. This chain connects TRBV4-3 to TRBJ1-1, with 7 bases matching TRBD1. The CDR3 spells CASTSQSTGMGEAFF. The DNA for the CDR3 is TGCGCCAGCACCTCACAGTCGACAGGGATGGGGGAAGCTTTCTTT.